These 2 T cell receptor beta chains came from one sample sequenced in a study of shared T cell receptors in the human thymus. The protocol was immunoSEQ multiplex PCR, while the TCRdb copy is restricted to in-frame clones and leaves out a portion. Altogether roughly 550,000 clones are present, 78% being singletons, with the ten largest covering less than 0.015%. These same data were also listed under a study on human thymus T cells.

The sequencing input was thymocytes. These receptors all stem from a boy under three years old with a congenital heart defect.

The V and J genes are TRBV19 and TRBJ1-2, with 9 bases fitting TRBD1. With 4 bases clipped from V and 2 bases from J, the junction kept 5 bases outside the gene matches. This CDR3 comprises 15 residues. Germline-derived CDR1 and CDR2 are LNHDA and SQIVND (reference sequence). DNA of the CDR3: TGTGCCAGTAGTACTCGGACAGGGGAAAACTATGGCTACACCTTC. Translating gives CASSTRTGENYGYTF.

This clone was picked up one time. V and J are TRBV2 and TRBJ1-4, with 9 bases matching TRBD1. This CDR3 is built from 19 residues. Germline assignment: CDR1 SNHLY and CDR2 FYNNEI. Trimming took 4 bases from V and 7 from J; bases not matched to a gene: 19. CDR3 nucleotide sequence: TGTGCCAGCAGTGGAGTGGACAGGGGACCGGGGGAGTGTTGTGAAAAACTGTTTTTT. Translated, it gives CASSGVDRGPGECCEKLFF. Using reference TRBV2 and TRBJ1-4 for the parts outside the CDR3, the full variable domain is EPEVTQTPSHQVTQMGQEVILRCVPISNHLYFYWYRQILGQKVEFLVSFYNNEISEKSEIFDDQFSVERPDGSNFTLKIRSTKLEDSAMYFCASSGVDRGPGECCEKLFFGSGTQLSVL.